A selection of T cell receptor beta chains follows, all from one sample in a study of CXCR3-negative and CXCR3-positive naive CD8 T cells. TCRdb processed the 5' RACE reads again and assigns one entry to each CDR3 protein, with no DNA. In total, the table holds over 100,000 distinct CDR3 sequences. The sequenced sample was naive CXCR3- CD8+ T cells from blood. These TCRs come from a human donor in good health. Some clones in this sample may be carry-over from other donors' samples. Each CDR3 is given with its conserved first and last residue. Fields, in order: J gene, V gene, CDR3 protein.

j_call: TRBJ2-7; v_call: TRBV29-1; cdr3_aa: CSVISGQGAYEQYF
j_call: TRBJ2-7; v_call: TRBV5-8; cdr3_aa: CASNLAGGTYEQYF
j_call: TRBJ2-6; v_call: TRBV28; cdr3_aa: CASSFGTAFSSPGANVLTF
j_call: TRBJ1-1; v_call: TRBV6-2/TRBV6-3; cdr3_aa: CASGRGGTEAFF
j_call: TRBJ2-1; v_call: TRBV29-1; cdr3_aa: CSMPIKGEQFF
j_call: TRBJ2-7; v_call: TRBV7-2; cdr3_aa: CASSLAAGGLEQYF
j_call: TRBJ2-4; v_call: TRBV12-3/TRBV12-4; cdr3_aa: CASSLSAGGAKNIQYF
j_call: TRBJ2-7; v_call: TRBV14; cdr3_aa: CASSQGVGRGQEGYEQYF
j_call: TRBJ2-6; v_call: TRBV7-8; cdr3_aa: CASSLRDLLSGANVLTF
j_call: TRBJ2-7; v_call: TRBV4-3; cdr3_aa: CASSQDWVTSTSYEQYF
j_call: TRBJ1-2; v_call: TRBV7-9; cdr3_aa: CASSFPGQASYGYTF
j_call: TRBJ2-1; v_call: TRBV29-1; cdr3_aa: CSVAFLAGNEQFF
j_call: TRBJ1-1; v_call: TRBV21-1; cdr3_aa: CASIEAVEAFF
j_call: TRBJ2-7; v_call: TRBV14; cdr3_aa: CASSVGQGINYEQYF
j_call: TRBJ2-1; v_call: TRBV29-1; cdr3_aa: CSVSKNYNEQFF
j_call: TRBJ2-2; v_call: TRBV5-1; cdr3_aa: CASSSDRGTGELFF
j_call: TRBJ2-4; v_call: TRBV7-8; cdr3_aa: CASSFETQAKNIQYF
j_call: TRBJ2-7; v_call: TRBV27; cdr3_aa: CASNLPGPYPYEQYF